Following are 16 T cell receptor beta chains from one sample sequenced in a study of early T cells in non-severe SARS-CoV-2 infection. One entry per CDR3 protein, called by TCRdb with MiXCR from the 5' RACE reads. The sample lists roughly 30,000 distinct CDR3 sequences, 5.7% occurring once. The sequencing input was whole blood. Receptors originate from an adult who was a healthcare worker with PCR-confirmed SARS-CoV-2 infection or an uninfected control (not recorded which).

This clonotype was seen many times. The chain carries TRBV5-4 and TRBJ1-2; D perhaps matches TRBD1 (5 bases). This CDR3 region has 14 residues. Germline-derived CDR1 and CDR2 are SGHNT and YYREEE (reference sequence). V was clipped by 3 bases and J by 6 bases, with 15 bases between them. CDR3 coding DNA: TGTGCCAGCAGCTCCCCCAGGGCGAACCATGGCTACACCTTC. Its protein is CASSSPRANHGYTF.

This clonotype was counted ten times or more. V and J are TRBV4-3 and TRBJ2-5; D gene uncertain. The germline V gene encodes CDR1 LGHNA and CDR2 YSLEER. Trimming shortened V by 9 bases and J by 2 bases, and 13 bases separated the two germline ends. The CDR3 totals 13 residues. The CDR3 DNA reads as TGCGCCAGTTCGAGTTACCAACAAGAGACCCAGTACTTC. It yields the protein CASSSYQQETQYF.

This clonotype was detected many times. This chain connects TRBV7-2 to TRBJ2-1; D is possibly TRBD1 (6 bases). The CDR3 spans 14 residues. V dropped 7 bases and J dropped 6 bases, with 16 bases sitting between them. Germline loops: CDR1 SGHTA, CDR2 FQGNSA. The CDR3 protein is CASKPRDTFNEQFF. CDR3 bases: TGTGCCAGCAAGCCTCGGGACACCTTCAATGAGCAGTTCTTC.

This clonotype was detected many times. J is TRBJ2-6 and V is TRBV12-3 or TRBV12-4; 12 bases map to TRBD2. This CDR3 has 18 residues. J lost 0 bases, V lost 6 bases, and 6 bases had no gene match. CDR3 in amino acids: CASSRLAGAYSGANVLTF. The CDR3 DNA reads TGTGCCAGCAGCAGACTAGCGGGGGCCTACTCTGGGGCCAACGTCCTGACTTTC.

Many counts were recorded for this clonotype. The chain joins TRBV24-1 to TRBJ1-2, with D unresolved. V lost 3 bases, J lost 8 bases, and 12 bases lay in between. Germline V lookup: CDR1 KGHDR, CDR2 SFDVKD. This CDR3 contains 13 residues. This CDR3 is CATSDEDALGYTF. In DNA, the CDR3 is TGTGCCACCAGTGATGAGGACGCCTTGGGCTACACCTTC.

This clonotype has only a few counts. The chain carries TRBV2 and TRBJ1-4; 8 positions agree with TRBD1. The CDR3 runs to 13 residues. Germline V lookup: CDR1 SNHLY, CDR2 FYNNEI. With 6 bases clipped from V and 5 bases from J, the junction kept 2 bases outside the gene matches. The CDR3, as DNA: TGTGCCAGCAGGCGGGACAGGAATGAAAAACTGTTTTTT. The encoded protein is CASRRDRNEKLFF.

This clonotype was recorded at least ten times. The chain carries TRBV12-3 or TRBV12-4 and TRBJ2-6; D uncertain. The CDR3 contains 18 residues. Trimming stripped 2 bases from V and 2 bases from J, with 16 bases between. This CDR3 reads CASSLNRYGDAGANVLTF. In DNA form, the CDR3 reads TGTGCCAGCAGTTTAAATCGCTACGGCGACGCTGGGGCCAACGTCCTGACTTTC.

This clonotype was counted many times. The rearrangement joins TRBV6-4 to TRBJ1-2, with TRBD1 as a possible D gene (5 bases). Trimming stripped 2 bases from V and 4 bases from J, with 14 bases between. Germline V lookup: CDR1 MRHNA, CDR2 SNTAGT. This CDR3 is 15 amino acids long. DNA for the CDR3: TGTGCCAGCAGTGACAGGGGCGGGCCGATCTATGGCTACACCTTC. Encoded protein: CASSDRGGPIYGYTF.

At least ten counts were recorded for this clonotype. The J gene is TRBJ2-5, the V gene TRBV4-2; D remains ambiguous. CDR3 length equals 13 residues. The germline CDR1 and CDR2 sequences are LGHNA and YNFKEQ. Between the trimmed V and J ends, which lost 1 base and 5 bases, there was a span of 8 bases. The CDR3 DNA sequence: TGTGCCAGCAGCCAAGGGGATCTGGAGACCCAGTACTTC. Residues: CASSQGDLETQYF.

This clonotype was seen repeatedly, ten times or more. The gene calls are TRBV6-5 and TRBJ1-5; no clear D gene. The CDR3 spans 15 residues. The germline V gene has CDR1 MNHEY and CDR2 SVGAGI. Between the trimmed V and J ends, which lost 2 bases and 5 bases, there was a span of 13 bases. CDR3 region: CASSYRPDGDQPQHF. CDR3 DNA: TGTGCCAGCAGTTACCGACCCGATGGAGATCAGCCCCAGCATTTT.

The sample holds many counts of this clonotype. The chain couples TRBV12-3 or TRBV12-4 to TRBJ1-6; 7 bases fit TRBD1. The CDR3 contains 14 residues. V shed 7 bases and J 7 bases; nucleotides not matched to a gene: 7. The CDR3, as DNA: TGTGCCAGCAAGATAGGGACAGAGAATTCACCCCTCCACTTT. Amino acid sequence: CASKIGTENSPLHF.

This clonotype was found many times. J is TRBJ2-3 and V is TRBV4-2; D perhaps matches TRBD1 (5 bases). The CDR3 has 15 amino acids. Germline CDR1 and CDR2: LGHNA and YNFKEQ. V was pared by 5 bases and J by 2 bases, with 14 bases between. DNA for the CDR3: TGTGCCAGCAGCTACCAAGGACAAGACACAGATACGCAGTATTTT. Protein sequence: CASSYQGQDTDTQYF.

Sample share makes this clonotype medium-sized. The J gene is TRBJ1-2, the V gene TRBV28; 10 nucleotides match TRBD1. Germline CDR1 MDHEN, CDR2 SYDVKM. V shed 7 bases, J shed 3 bases, and the junction held 11 bases outside the gene matches. The CDR3 consists of 16 residues. CDR3 in amino acids: CASTILRDRGYYGYTF. The CDR3 coding sequence is TGTGCCAGCACCATCCTCCGGGACAGGGGATACTATGGCTACACCTTC.

This clonotype is labeled as medium-sized. The V call is TRBV5-4, the J call TRBJ2-1; no definite D call. V was cut by 2 bases and J by 5 bases, with 14 bases left in between. This CDR3 is 15 amino acids long. Germline CDR1 SGHNT, CDR2 YYREEE (reference sequence). In DNA, the CDR3 is TGTGCCAGCAGCTTCACAAGCCCTGGGGACAATGAGCAGTTCTTC. Its translation: CASSFTSPGDNEQFF.

This clonotype was seen more than once but under ten times. The rearrangement uses TRBV9 and TRBJ2-7; unclear D gene. Germline CDR1 SGDLS, CDR2 YYNGEE. Trimming shortened V by 0 bases and J by 6 bases, and 13 bases separated the two germline ends. The CDR3 extends over 14 amino acids. The CDR3 loop is CASSVAANPSEQYF. CDR3 nucleotides: TGTGCCAGCAGCGTAGCGGCAAACCCTTCCGAGCAGTACTTC. Looking up the rest from reference TRBV9 and TRBJ2-7 gives the full variable domain: DSGVTQTPKHLITATGQRVTLRCSPRSGDLSVYWYQQSLDQGLQFLIQYYNGEERAKGNILERFSAQQFPDLHSELNLSSLELGDSALYFCASSVAANPSEQYFGPGTRLTVT.

This clonotype was seen many times. This rearrangement joins TRBV7-2 to TRBJ2-7; 7 bases agree with TRBD1. The CDR3 contains 15 residues. Germline V gene lookup returns CDR1 SGHTA and CDR2 FQGNSA. Trimming took 4 bases from V and 6 from J; bases not matched to a gene: 12. The CDR3 DNA reads TGTGCCAGCAGCTATAAGGGGGCCCCCCAAGTCGAGCAGTACTTC. It specifies CASSYKGAPQVEQYF.